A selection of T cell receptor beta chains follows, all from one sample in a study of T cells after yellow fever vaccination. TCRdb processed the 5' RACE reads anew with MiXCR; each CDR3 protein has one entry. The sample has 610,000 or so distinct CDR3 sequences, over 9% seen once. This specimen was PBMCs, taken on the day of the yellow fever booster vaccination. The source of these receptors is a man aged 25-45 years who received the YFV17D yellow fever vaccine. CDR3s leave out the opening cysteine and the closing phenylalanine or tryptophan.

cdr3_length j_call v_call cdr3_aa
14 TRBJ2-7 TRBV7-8 ASSLEEYRGHYEQY
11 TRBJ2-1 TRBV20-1 SAGPLAQNEQF
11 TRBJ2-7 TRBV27 ASTGGQRYEQY
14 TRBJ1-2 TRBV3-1 ASSQDAGRRNYGYT
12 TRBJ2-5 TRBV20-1 SASGTGRTETQY
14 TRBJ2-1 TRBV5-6 ASSEAGTGVYNEQF
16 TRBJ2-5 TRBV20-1 SARDRRASGRPGETQY
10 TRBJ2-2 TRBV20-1 SAYWGTGELF
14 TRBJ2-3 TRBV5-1 ASSIGAGRSTDTQY
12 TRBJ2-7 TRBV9 ASSGGGEAYEQY